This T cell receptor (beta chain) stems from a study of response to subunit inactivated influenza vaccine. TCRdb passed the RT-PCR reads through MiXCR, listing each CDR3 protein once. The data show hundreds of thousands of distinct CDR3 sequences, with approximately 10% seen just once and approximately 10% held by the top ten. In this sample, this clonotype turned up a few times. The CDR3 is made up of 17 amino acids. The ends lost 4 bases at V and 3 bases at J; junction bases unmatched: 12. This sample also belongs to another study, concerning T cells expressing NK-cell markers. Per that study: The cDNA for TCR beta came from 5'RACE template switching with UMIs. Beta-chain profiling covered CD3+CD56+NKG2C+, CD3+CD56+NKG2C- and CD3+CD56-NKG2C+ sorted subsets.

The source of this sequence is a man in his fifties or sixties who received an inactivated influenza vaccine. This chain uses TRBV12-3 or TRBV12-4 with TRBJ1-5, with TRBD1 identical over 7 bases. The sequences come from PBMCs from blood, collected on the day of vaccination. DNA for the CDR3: TGTGCCAGCAGTTCCTCTCTCAGGGGGGGAAACAATCAGCCCCAGCATTTT. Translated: CASSSSLRGGNNQPQHF.